The 17 T cell receptor beta chains reported below all come from one sample, sequenced in a study of a mutant IDH1 vaccine in newly diagnosed glioma. The repertoire was sequenced with immunoSEQ multiplex PCR; TCRdb's copy has only in-frame clones and lacks some. The data contain approximately 84,000 clones, approximately 78% of them singletons. Time point specified: week 47, end of study. It was 300 ug of mutant IDH1 20-mer peptide that made up each vaccine dose, given with topical imiquimod. Their antigens are not known. Sample: PBMCs, taken from a glioma patient whose treatment included an IDH1 peptide vaccine. These receptors were collected from a middle-aged man with glioma.

This clone occurred once. The rearrangement joins TRBV7-7 to TRBJ2-1; 11 bases agree with TRBD2. This CDR3 is 14 amino acids long. Germline V CDR1 and CDR2: SSHAT, FNYEAQ (reference sequence). The CDR3 reads CASSGTSGNNEQFF. The CDR3 DNA reads as TGTGCTAGCTCCGGGACTAGCGGAAACAATGAGCAGTTCTTC.

The chain has TRBV5-1 and TRBJ2-7; TRBD1 might be the D (5 bases). V gave up 0 bases and J gave up 4 bases, with 14 bases separating them. The CDR3 has 15 residues. Germline-derived CDR1 and CDR2 are SGHRS and YFSETQ. The DNA of the CDR3 is TGCGCCAGCAGCTTGGAGGGCAGGGTAGTATACGAGCAGTACTTC. It yields the protein CASSLEGRVVYEQYF.

The V and J genes are TRBV7-2 and TRBJ1-5, with TRBD1 matching over 9 bases. This CDR3 region has 15 residues. The V gene's germline CDR1 is SGHTA and CDR2 FQGNSA. With V trimmed by 5 bases and J by 2 bases, 4 bases remained unmatched. CDR3 amino acids: CASSDRGGRNQPQHF. Here the CDR3 DNA reads TGTGCCAGCAGCGACAGGGGGGGACGCAATCAGCCCCAGCATTTT.

The V gene is TRBV4-3, the J gene TRBJ2-7; D call uncertain. CDR1 is LGHNA and CDR2 is YSLEER in the germline V gene. V gave up 1 base and J gave up 6 bases, with 10 bases separating them. The CDR3 consists of 13 residues. CDR3 sequence (DNA): TGCGCCAGCAGCCAAGCGGTGGTCAGCGAGCAGTACTTC. The encoded protein is CASSQAVVSEQYF.

This sequence joins TRBV4-3 and TRBJ1-5; no reliable D call. Germline CDR1 LGHNA, CDR2 YSLEER. Trimming took off 4 bases at V and 7 bases at J, with 20 bases between the two ends. The length of the CDR3 is 16 residues. The CDR3 sequence: CASSRRQRQSRQPQHF. The DNA for the CDR3 is TGCGCCAGCAGCCGACGCCAAAGGCAGTCTCGCCAGCCCCAGCATTTT.

The CDR3 sequence: CASSLEQGLSYEQYF. CDR3 in DNA: TGTGCCAGCAGCCTGGAACAGGGACTATCCTACGAGCAGTACTTC. The chain joins TRBV21-1 to TRBJ2-7; the table's D call, TRBD2, was not checked against the DNA. TRBV21-1 is shown as a pseudogene. The length of the CDR3 is 15 residues.

The rearrangement uses TRBV11-2 and TRBJ2-3; the D is unclear. V was shortened by 6 bases and J by 2 bases, with 9 bases between the two germline ends. Germline V gene lookup returns CDR1 SGHAT and CDR2 FQNNGV. The CDR3 is made up of 13 amino acids. The CDR3 DNA reads TGTGCCAGCAGTTCCAGGTACACAGATACGCAGTATTTT. Its protein is CASSSRYTDTQYF.

The rearrangement uses TRBV9 and TRBJ2-2; no clear D gene. The CDR3 runs to 15 residues. Trimming took off 5 bases at V and 4 bases at J, with 15 bases between the two ends. CDR1 is SGDLS and CDR2 is YYNGEE in the germline V gene. CDR3 DNA sequence: TGTGCCAGCAGGCCTGGGCTCCGCCTCACCGGGGAGCTGTTTTTT. This gives the protein CASRPGLRLTGELFF. The full variable domain, its missing parts supplied by reference TRBV9 and TRBJ2-2, is DSGVTQTPKHLITATGQRVTLRCSPRSGDLSVYWYQQSLDQGLQFLIQYYNGEERAKGNILERFSAQQFPDLHSELNLSSLELGDSALYFCASRPGLRLTGELFFGEGSRLTVL.

This chain joins TRBV5-1 and TRBJ2-5; 7 bases agree with TRBD1. The CDR3 is made up of 15 amino acids. Germline loops: CDR1 SGHRS, CDR2 YFSETQ. V lost 0 bases to trimming and J lost 5 bases; unmatched junction nucleotides: 7. For the CDR3, the DNA is TGCGCCAGCAGCTTGGGACAGGGCGGATGGGAGACCCAGTACTTC. Translating it yields CASSLGQGGWETQYF.

The gene calls are TRBV5-1 and TRBJ2-7; 9 nucleotides agree with TRBD1. Per germline, CDR1 SGHRS and CDR2 YFSETQ. V shed 3 bases, J shed 0 bases, and the junction held 7 bases outside the gene matches. This CDR3 comprises 16 residues. DNA for the CDR3: TGCGCCAGCAGCTCGCCGGGACAGGGTAACTCCTACGAGCAGTACTTC. Translating it yields CASSSPGQGNSYEQYF.

This chain uses TRBV5-5 with TRBJ2-7, with D perhaps matching TRBD1 (6 bases). The germline CDR1 and CDR2 sequences are SGHKS and YYEKEE (reference sequence). The CDR3 length is 14 residues. V lost 0 bases and J lost 3, with 10 bases in between. The CDR3 DNA reads as TGTGCCAGCAGCTTGGTTGGCAGGGGCTACGAGCAGTACTTC. This sequence encodes CASSLVGRGYEQYF.

This sequence joins TRBV30 and TRBJ2-5; D is unclear. Germline V gene data show CDR1 as GTSNPN and CDR2 as SVGIG (reference sequence). The ends were cut back, 2 bases at V and 5 bases at J, with 3 bases in the middle. The CDR3 spans 10 residues. The CDR3 protein is CAWSRETQYF. DNA of the CDR3: TGTGCCTGGAGTCGGGAGACCCAGTACTTC.

This chain joins TRBV4-2 and TRBJ2-3, with D possibly TRBD2 on 7 matching bases. This CDR3 has 19 residues. The germline V gene has CDR1 LGHNA and CDR2 YNFKEQ. Trimming removed 4 bases at V and 0 bases at J, with 23 bases between. The CDR3 is CASSPQGGTGGFSTDTQYF. The CDR3 coding sequence is TGTGCCAGCAGCCCCCAGGGCGGGACGGGGGGCTTCAGCACAGATACGCAGTATTTT.

This sequence joins TRBV30 and TRBJ2-5; either TRBD1 or TRBD2 may fit D (5 bases each). The CDR3 runs 14 residues. The V gene's germline CDR1 is GTSNPN and CDR2 SVGIG (reference sequence). This CDR3 reads CASKWGSHQETQYF. The CDR3 nucleotides are TGTGCTTCAAAGTGGGGGTCACATCAAGAGACCCAGTACTTC.

V and J are TRBV7-9 and TRBJ1-4; tentative D call: TRBD1 (6 bases). V lost 4 bases and J lost 3, with 18 bases in between. The CDR3 contains 17 residues. In germline, CDR1 is SEHNR, CDR2 FQNEAQ (reference sequence). CDR3: CASSSGTLEGANEKLFF. The CDR3 region has the DNA TGTGCCAGCAGCTCTGGGACCTTGGAGGGGGCTAATGAAAAACTGTTTTTT.

The gene calls are TRBV7-9 and TRBJ2-3; 7 positions match TRBD2. The CDR3 loop spans 15 amino acids. Germline values: CDR1 SEHNR, CDR2 FQNEAQ (reference sequence). V shed 6 bases and J 3 bases; nucleotides not matched to a gene: 9. The CDR3 reads CASSLRELRTDTQYF. CDR3 DNA sequence: TGTGCCAGCAGTTTGCGGGAGTTGAGGACAGATACGCAGTATTTT.

This rearrangement joins TRBV5-1 to TRBJ2-1; 8 bases line up with TRBD2. Trimming cost V 1 base and J 5 bases; bases outside gene matches: 5. This CDR3 contains 15 residues. The germline gives CDR1 SGHRS, CDR2 YFSETQ. CDR3 bases: TGCGCCAGCAGCTTGCAGGCGGGAGGCCACAATGAGCAGTTCTTC. This codes for CASSLQAGGHNEQFF. The whole variable domain, remainder taken from reference TRBV5-1 and TRBJ2-1, is KAGVTQTPRYLIKTRGQQVTLSCSPISGHRSVSWYQQTPGQGLQFLFEYFSETQRNKGNFPGRFSGRQFSNSRSEMNVSTLELGDSALYLCASSLQAGGHNEQFFGPGTRLTVL.